This T cell receptor (beta chain) was documented in a study of cytomegalovirus exposure and HLA in healthy donors. The study ran its PCR with 60 Vbeta and 13 Jbeta primers. Assay: immunoSEQ multiplex PCR; the TCRdb copy retains only in-frame clones and omits some. The table includes 130,000 or so clones, about 80% detected once. Per germline, CDR1 SGDLS and CDR2 YYNGEE. The CDR3 covers 17 residues. The trim removed 2 bases at V and 0 bases at J, leaving 7 bases unmatched. The sequenced sample was PBMCs. This TCR was recovered from a man aged 35-49 years in good health and CMV-seronegative. This chain links TRBV9 with TRBJ2-1; 8 bases fit TRBD2. In nucleotides, the CDR3 is TGTGCCAGCAGCGTCGACCATGGGACTAGCTCCTACAATGAGCAGTTCTTC. Its protein is CASSVDHGTSSYNEQFF.